This T cell receptor beta chain came from a study of OX40 agonist ivuxolimab in advanced cancers. Study in general: The patients got ivuxolimab, which is an agonistic anti-OX40 (CD134) antibody.

This clone was counted a single time. Blood sampling was done at baseline, cycle 4 day 1, and cycle 7 day 1. Clones were sequenced by immunoSEQ multiplex PCR, and TCRdb holds only the in-frame ones, with some missing. The sample holds 70,000 to 95,000 clones; around 84% are singletons and the top ten take more than 6%. CDR1 SGHAT and CDR2 FQDESV come from the germline V gene (reference sequence). The length of the CDR3 is 15 residues. The V end was cut by 5 bases, the J end by 8 bases, with 19 bases between. The clonotype originates from an adult with an advanced solid tumor such as melanoma, head and neck, liver or kidney cancer. V is TRBV11-1 and J is TRBJ2-1, with D possibly matching TRBD1 (8 bases). The sample was CD4+ or CD8+ T cells sorted from blood, taken in a trial of the OX40 agonist ivuxolimab. The CDR3 sequence: CASSPYGQGGDEQFF. Here the CDR3 DNA reads TGTGCCAGCAGCCCCTACGGACAGGGAGGGGATGAGCAGTTCTTC. Full variable domain (remainder filled in from reference TRBV11-1 and TRBJ2-1): EAEVAQSPRYKITEKSQAVAFWCDPISGHATLYWYRQILGQGPELLVQFQDESVVDDSQLPKDRFSAERLKGVDSTLKIQPAELGDSAMYLCASSPYGQGGDEQFFGPGTRLTVL.